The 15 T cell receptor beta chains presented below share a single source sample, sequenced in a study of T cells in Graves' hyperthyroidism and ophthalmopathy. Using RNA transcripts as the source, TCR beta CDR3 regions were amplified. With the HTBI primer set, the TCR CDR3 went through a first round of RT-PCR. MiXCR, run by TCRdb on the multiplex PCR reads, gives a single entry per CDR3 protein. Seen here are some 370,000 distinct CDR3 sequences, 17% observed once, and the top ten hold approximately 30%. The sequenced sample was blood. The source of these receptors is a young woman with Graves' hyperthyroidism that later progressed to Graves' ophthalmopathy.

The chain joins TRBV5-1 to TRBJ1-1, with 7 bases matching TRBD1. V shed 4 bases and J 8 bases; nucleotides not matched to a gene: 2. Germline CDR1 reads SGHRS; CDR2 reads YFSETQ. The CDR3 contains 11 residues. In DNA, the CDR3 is TGCGCCAGCAGCAAGGACAGGGAAGCTTTCTTT. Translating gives CASSKDREAFF.

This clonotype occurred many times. CDR3 DNA sequence: TGTGCCAGCAGCCGCCCGGGACAGGGGCTCTATGGCTACACCTTC. Protein: CASSRPGQGLYGYTF. This chain uses TRBV7-2 with TRBJ1-2, with TRBD1 matching over 10 bases. With 5 bases clipped from V and 4 bases from J, the junction kept 7 bases outside the gene matches. Germline-derived CDR1 and CDR2 are SGHTA and FQGNSA. The CDR3 has 15 residues.

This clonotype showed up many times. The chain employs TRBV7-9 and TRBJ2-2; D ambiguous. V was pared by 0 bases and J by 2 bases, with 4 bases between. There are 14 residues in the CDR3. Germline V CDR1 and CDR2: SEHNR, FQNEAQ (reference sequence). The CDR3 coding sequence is TGTGCCAGCAGCTTAGCACTAAACACCGGGGAGCTGTTTTTT. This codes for CASSLALNTGELFF. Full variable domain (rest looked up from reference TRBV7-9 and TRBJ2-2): DTGVSQNPRHKITKRGQNVTFRCDPISEHNRLYWYRQTLGQGPEFLTYFQNEAQLEKSRLLSDRFSAERPKGSFSTLEIQRTEQGDSAMYLCASSLALNTGELFFGEGSRLTVL.

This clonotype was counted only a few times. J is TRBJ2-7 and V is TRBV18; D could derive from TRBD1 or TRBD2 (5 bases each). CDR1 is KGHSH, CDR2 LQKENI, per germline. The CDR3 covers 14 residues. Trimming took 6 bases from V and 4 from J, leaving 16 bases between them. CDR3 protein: CASSLRRDGYEQYV. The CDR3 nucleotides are TGTGCCAGCTCCCTCCGCCGGGACGGTTACGAGCAGTACGTC.

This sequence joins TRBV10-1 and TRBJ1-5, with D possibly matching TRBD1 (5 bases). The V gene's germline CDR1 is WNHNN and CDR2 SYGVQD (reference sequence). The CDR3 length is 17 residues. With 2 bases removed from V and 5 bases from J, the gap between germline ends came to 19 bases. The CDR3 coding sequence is TGCGCCAGCAGTGAGCCAACCCACAGGACTCGGGATCAGCCCCAGCATTTT. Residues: CASSEPTHRTRDQPQHF.

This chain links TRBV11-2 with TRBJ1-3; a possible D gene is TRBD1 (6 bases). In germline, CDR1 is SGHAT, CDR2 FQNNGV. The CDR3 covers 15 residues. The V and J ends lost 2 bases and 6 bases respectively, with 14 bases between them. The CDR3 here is CASSLLSGTKNTIYF. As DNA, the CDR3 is TGTGCCAGCAGCTTACTGTCTGGGACAAAAAACACCATATATTTT.

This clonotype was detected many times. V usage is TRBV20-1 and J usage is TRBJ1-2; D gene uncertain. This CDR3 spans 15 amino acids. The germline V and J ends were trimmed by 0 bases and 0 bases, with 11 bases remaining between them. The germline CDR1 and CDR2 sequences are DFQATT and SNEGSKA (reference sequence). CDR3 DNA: TGCAGTGCTAGAGATAAATCAGGAACTAACTATGGCTACACCTTC. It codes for CSARDKSGTNYGYTF.

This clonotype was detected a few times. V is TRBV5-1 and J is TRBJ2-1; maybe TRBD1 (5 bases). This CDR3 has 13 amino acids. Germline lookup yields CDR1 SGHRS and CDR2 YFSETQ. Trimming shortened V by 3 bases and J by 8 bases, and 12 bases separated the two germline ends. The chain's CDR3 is CASSYQGIDEQFF. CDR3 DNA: TGCGCCAGCAGCTATCAGGGTATCGATGAGCAGTTCTTC.

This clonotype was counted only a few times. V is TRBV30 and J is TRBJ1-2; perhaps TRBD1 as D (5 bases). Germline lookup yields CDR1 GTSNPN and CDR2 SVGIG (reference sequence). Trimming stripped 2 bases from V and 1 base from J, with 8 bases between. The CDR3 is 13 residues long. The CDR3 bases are TGTGCCTGGAGTAGTCAGGGTAACTATGGCTACACCTTC. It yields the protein CAWSSQGNYGYTF.

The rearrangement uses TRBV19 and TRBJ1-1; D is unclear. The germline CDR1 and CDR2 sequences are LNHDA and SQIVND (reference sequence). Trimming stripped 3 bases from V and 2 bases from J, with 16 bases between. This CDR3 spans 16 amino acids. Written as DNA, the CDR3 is TGTGCCAGTAGTATCTGGGAAACCGGTCACAACACTGAAGCTTTCTTT. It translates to CASSIWETGHNTEAFF.

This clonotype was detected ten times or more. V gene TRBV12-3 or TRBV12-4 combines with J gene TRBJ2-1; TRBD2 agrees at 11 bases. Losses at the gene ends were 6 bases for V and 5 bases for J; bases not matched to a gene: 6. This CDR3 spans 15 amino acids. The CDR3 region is CASSRASGRHNEQFF. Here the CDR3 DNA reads TGTGCCAGCAGCCGAGCTAGCGGGAGGCACAATGAGCAGTTCTTC.

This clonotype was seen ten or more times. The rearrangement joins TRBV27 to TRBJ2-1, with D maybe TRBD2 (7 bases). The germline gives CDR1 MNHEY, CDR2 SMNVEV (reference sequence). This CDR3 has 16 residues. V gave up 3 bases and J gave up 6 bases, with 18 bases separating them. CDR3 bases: TGTGCCAGCAGTTTGTTAGGGGGGGGACTATCCAATGAGCAGTTCTTC. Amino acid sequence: CASSLLGGGLSNEQFF.

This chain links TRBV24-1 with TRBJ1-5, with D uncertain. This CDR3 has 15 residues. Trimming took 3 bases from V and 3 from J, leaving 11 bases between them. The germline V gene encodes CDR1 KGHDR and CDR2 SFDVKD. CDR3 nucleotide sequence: TGTGCCACCAGTGATGCTCGGGCCATCAATCAGCCCCAGCATTTT. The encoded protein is CATSDARAINQPQHF.

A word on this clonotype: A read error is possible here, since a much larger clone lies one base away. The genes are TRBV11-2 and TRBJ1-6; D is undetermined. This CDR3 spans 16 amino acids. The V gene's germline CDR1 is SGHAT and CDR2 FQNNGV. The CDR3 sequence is CASSLVREGRNSPLRF. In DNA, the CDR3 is TGTGCCAGCAGCTTAGTTCGGGAAGGGCGGAATTCACCCCTCCGCTTT. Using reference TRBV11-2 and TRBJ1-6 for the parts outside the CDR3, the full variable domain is EAGVAQSPRYKIIEKRQSVAFWCNPISGHATLYWYQQILGQGPKLLIQFQNNGVVDDSQLPKDRFSAERLKGVDSTLKIQPAKLEDSAVYLCASSLVREGRNSPLRFGNGTRLTVT.

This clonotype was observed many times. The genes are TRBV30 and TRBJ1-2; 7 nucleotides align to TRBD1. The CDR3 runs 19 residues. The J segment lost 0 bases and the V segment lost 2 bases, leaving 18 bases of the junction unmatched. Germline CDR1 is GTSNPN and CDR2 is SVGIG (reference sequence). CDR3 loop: CAWSKLGRDSNVANYGYTF. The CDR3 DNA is TGTGCCTGGAGTAAATTAGGCCGGGACAGCAATGTCGCTAACTATGGCTACACCTTC.